Included here is one T cell receptor (beta chain) sequence, with context. This clonotype was seen ten or more times. What antigen it recognizes has not been identified. Base qualities were left out, and no much larger clone turns up one base away. Amplification of TCR beta CDR3 regions was carried out from RNA transcripts. For the first round of RT-PCR on the TCR CDR3, the HTBI primer set was used together with the Qiagen OneStep RT-PCR kit. Libraries were constructed in a second round of multiplex PCR, after which size selection and purification were carried out. Libraries were sequenced paired-end with 100 bp reads on an Illumina HiSeq2000. The paper's processing steps were these. SOAPnuke was used to process the raw data, throwing out any read that contained adapters or uncalled bases, had a mean Phred below 15, or lacked an exact constant-primer or identifier match. High-quality paired reads were merged with COPE v1.2.5, and unique nucleotide sequences were defined as clonotypes. Clonotypes were aligned to IMGT TRBV, TRBD and TRBJ reference segments using MiTCR v1.1. The analysis was restricted to V-J combinations with a frequency above 0.0001, which together covered roughly 99% of the repertoires. A TCS score was defined as the ratio of F50 (clonal expansion) to E x V (chaos), with BLOSUM62-based TCRdist applied between CDR3 peptides within each V-J. Welch's t-statistics and random forest reduced 500 to 550 V-J features to 10 to 15, which were used in a naive Bayes classifier (R e1071). The public reads were quality trimmed at Q25 with fastp and then assembled into clones with MiXCR by TCRdb, keeping productive beta chains. Rows are combined by CDR3 protein, so each entry shows the most common genes and DNA. TCRdb assigned the V and J calls; the authors' analysis was not used. The sample table shows 400,000 or so distinct CDR3 sequences, and 15% are seen once. Around 20% of the sample rests with the top ten.

The data originate from a study of T cells in Graves' hyperthyroidism and ophthalmopathy (dated by TCRdb to the late 2010s). At the level of the whole study: Peripheral blood samples were taken at the time of initial diagnosis, prior to any treatment. The paper reports TCR Vbeta CDR3 sequencing of roughly 140 peripheral blood samples: around 45 ophthalmopathy, 75 to 80 hyperthyroidism and 17 progressor patients. Prospective prediction of ophthalmopathy was tested in an independent validation cohort consisting of fewer than 20 hyperthyroidism patients and 15 to 17 patients who later progressed to ophthalmopathy. To identify distinguishing TCR V-J signatures, a discovery cohort of around 100 patients was used, comprising under 45 with Graves' ophthalmopathy and approximately 58 with stable Graves' hyperthyroidism. Once sampling was done, hyperthyroidism patients were given methimazole at a starting dose of 30 mg daily, whereas ophthalmopathy patients were given high-dose intravenous methylprednisolone. The roughly 100 discovery patients were randomly split 7:3 into training and test sets. Thyroid tissue and blood T-cell repertoires from roughly 6 Graves' hyperthyroidism patients were also compared in the study. The paper as a whole reports these results and caveats: Sample size was not statistically predetermined, and blinding of investigators to group allocation was not performed. Most expanded thyroid clonotypes (frequency above 0.001) were also found in blood, which suggests that blood repertoires may mirror thyroid immune responses. In validation, the model predicted progression to ophthalmopathy a median of roughly 6.1 months before onset, with approximately 71% sensitivity and roughly 77% specificity. A 13 V-J signature model separated ophthalmopathy from stable hyperthyroidism, with around 88% sensitivity and roughly 84% specificity in cross-validation and 80%/75% in testing.

CDR1 SGHRS and CDR2 YFSETQ were looked up in the germline V gene. At the junction V is shortened by 2 bases and J by 0 bases, with 7 bases in between. The CDR3 starts with the cysteine, ends with the phenylalanine, and has 14 residues. The entry retains the CDR3 DNA only, 42 bases that are in frame from base 1. Ophthalmopathy patients had moderately to severely active disease, Clinical Activity Score of at least 3, NOSPECS grade of at least 4, and duration under 3 months. Any patient with an uncontrolled infection, another autoimmune disease, pregnancy or lactation was excluded. Diagnoses were established on the basis of clinical symptoms, serum thyroxine and TRAb, thyroid ultrasound, and orbital computed tomography. PBMCs were isolated from more than 9 ml of fresh peripheral blood by Ficoll-Paque density gradient centrifugation. Trizol reagent was used to extract total RNA, and RNA quality was then checked on an Agilent 2100 Bioanalyzer.

The source is a woman aged 55 to 70 with Graves' ophthalmopathy. Recombination connected TRBV5-1 to TRBJ2-3, with the D gene call left open. Material: blood. The CDR3 loop reads CASSLLQSTDTQYF. The base sequence is TGCGCCAGCAGCTTACTACAGAGCACAGATACGCAGTATTTT.